The 10 T cell receptor beta chains below all came from one sample that was sequenced in a study of T cells in Graves' hyperthyroidism and ophthalmopathy. RNA transcripts gave rise to amplified TCR beta CDR3 regions. With the HTBI primer set, the TCR CDR3 went through a first round of RT-PCR. TCRdb reanalysed the multiplex PCR reads using MiXCR and keeps one entry per CDR3 protein. The table lists hundreds of thousands of distinct CDR3 sequences, approximately 13% of them singletons. The specimen sequenced was blood. The source is a woman between 18 and 30 years old with Graves' hyperthyroidism.

This clonotype was observed a few times. The V call is TRBV19, the J call TRBJ1-5, with no clear D. The V end was cut by 3 bases, the J end by 0 bases, with 6 bases between. Per the germline V gene, CDR1 is LNHDA and CDR2 is SQIVND (reference sequence). The CDR3 runs 14 residues. CDR3 in amino acids: CASSMAPSNQPQHF. CDR3 DNA sequence: TGTGCCAGTAGTATGGCACCTAGCAATCAGCCCCAGCATTTT.

This clonotype was found many times. The gene calls are TRBV15 and TRBJ2-7; the match to TRBD2 covers 10 bases. The CDR3 length is 14 residues. The germline gives CDR1 LNHNV, CDR2 YYDKDF (reference sequence). V was pared by 4 bases and J by 5 bases, with 5 bases of the junction left unmatched. The CDR3 reads CATSTSGRLHEQYF. CDR3 nucleotide sequence: TGTGCCACCAGCACTAGCGGGAGACTCCACGAGCAGTACTTC.

This clonotype was observed a few times. J is TRBJ1-1 and V is TRBV14; D call uncertain. V gave up 3 bases and J gave up 3 bases, with 8 bases separating them. Germline V gene data show CDR1 as SGHDN and CDR2 as FVKESK. The CDR3 is made up of 13 amino acids. CDR3 bases: TGTGCCAGCAGCCAGCTTACGGACACTGAAGCTTTCTTT. The encoded protein is CASSQLTDTEAFF.

The gene calls are TRBV6-9 and TRBJ2-7; 13 bases are a match to TRBD2. This CDR3 contains 16 residues. The V gene end was trimmed by 3 bases and the J gene end by 3 bases; junction bases not matched to a gene: 5. CDR1 and CDR2 from the germline V gene are MNHGY and SVAAGI. The CDR3 sequence is CASSYGTSGVVYEQYF. The CDR3 DNA is TGTGCCAGCAGTTACGGGACTAGCGGGGTGGTCTACGAGCAGTACTTC.

This clonotype was observed at least ten times. V gene TRBV5-1 combines with J gene TRBJ2-7; 9 bases match TRBD1. Per germline, CDR1 SGHRS and CDR2 YFSETQ. V shed 4 bases, J shed 6 bases, and the junction held 8 bases outside the gene matches. The CDR3 consists of 14 residues. Written as DNA, the CDR3 is TGCGCCAGCAGCACGGGACAGGGAGGTCTCGAGCAGTACTTC. Translating gives CASSTGQGGLEQYF.

Many counts were recorded for this clonotype. This sequence joins TRBV14 and TRBJ1-1; D is ambiguous. Trimming stripped 0 bases from V and 3 bases from J, with 14 bases between. The CDR3 totals 16 residues. The germline gives CDR1 SGHDN, CDR2 FVKESK. The DNA for the CDR3 is TGTGCCAGCAGCCAAGATGTGAACCTCGCCCACACTGAAGCTTTCTTT. Translated: CASSQDVNLAHTEAFF.

This clonotype was seen repeatedly, ten times or more. This chain uses TRBV25-1 with TRBJ2-5; D gene ambiguous. V was shortened by 8 bases and J by 1 base, with 14 bases between the two germline ends. Germline loops: CDR1 MGHDK, CDR2 SYGVNS. This CDR3 has 14 amino acids. The CDR3 DNA reads as TGTGCCAGCGGAGACCGGGTTGTCCAAGAGACCCAGTACTTC. Translated, it gives CASGDRVVQETQYF. The full variable domain, its missing parts supplied by reference TRBV25-1 and TRBJ2-5, is EADIYQTPRYLVIGTGKKITLECSQTMGHDKMYWYQQDPGMELHLIHYSYGVNSTEKGDLSSESTVSRIRTEHFPLTLESARPSHTSQYLCASGDRVVQETQYFGPGTRLLVL.

V and J are TRBV18 and TRBJ2-2, with D perhaps matching TRBD1 (6 bases). Deletions cut 8 bases from V and 2 bases from J, with 18 bases between. Germline V lookup: CDR1 KGHSH, CDR2 LQKENI. The CDR3 has 16 residues. CDR3 DNA: TGTGCCAGCACTTCCGGGACACCCATCAACACCGGGGAGCTGTTTTTT. Amino acid sequence: CASTSGTPINTGELFF.

The table lists this clonotype with many counts. The rearrangement uses TRBV2 and TRBJ2-7; 7 nucleotides line up with TRBD1. Germline assignment: CDR1 SNHLY and CDR2 FYNNEI. CDR3 length equals 15 residues. J gave up 0 bases and V 7 bases, and 9 bases lay outside the gene matches. CDR3 protein: CASKEGGPASYEQYF. CDR3 sequence (DNA): TGTGCCAGCAAAGAAGGGGGCCCCGCCTCCTACGAGCAGTACTTC.

Many counts were recorded for this clonotype. This chain connects TRBV7-2 to TRBJ2-7, with 8 positions matching TRBD2. There are 16 residues in the CDR3. Looked up from germline, CDR1 is SGHTA and CDR2 is FQGNSA. V trimming: 4 bases; J trimming: 2 bases; junction bases outside the gene matches: 10. The CDR3 protein is CASSSFISGNPYEQYF. The CDR3 region has the DNA TGTGCCAGCAGCTCATTCATTAGCGGGAACCCCTACGAGCAGTACTTC.